Presented here are 3 T cell receptor beta chains from one specimen sequenced in a study of T-cell memory formation after mild COVID-19. TCRdb re-derived calls from the 5' RACE reads in MiXCR, one entry per CDR3 protein. The table has roughly 550,000 distinct CDR3 sequences, about a fifth seen once. The sequencing sample was made of PBMCs or a T cell subset sorted from them (not recorded which). Every receptor here comes from an adult woman who had mild COVID-19 (a few samples of this study predate the infection). Cell type and time point are not known.

The chain is built from TRBV25-1 and TRBJ2-7; the D gene could be TRBD1 or TRBD2 (7 bases each). The ends were cut back, 6 bases at V and 9 bases at J, with 15 bases in the middle. Germline V lookup: CDR1 MGHDK, CDR2 SYGVNS. The CDR3 consists of 12 residues. CDR3 amino acids: CASRGGAGGQYF. CDR3 nucleotide sequence: TGTGCCAGCAGAGGGGGGGCAGGGGGGCAGTACTTC.

This clonotype was counted ten times or more. The rearrangement joins TRBV6-4 to TRBJ2-3, with TRBD2 identical over 8 bases. V was pared by 4 bases and J by 0 bases, with 0 bases of the junction left unmatched. The CDR3 spans 14 residues. Germline V gene lookup returns CDR1 MRHNA and CDR2 SNTAGT. CDR3 DNA: TGTGCCAGCAGTGCTAGCGGGAGCACAGATACGCAGTATTTT. It translates to CASSASGSTDTQYF.

This clonotype was seen a handful of times. The chain uses TRBV6-2 or TRBV6-3 and TRBJ2-2; 7 bases line up with TRBD1. CDR3 length: 14 residues. V trimming: 6 bases; J trimming: 3 bases; junction bases outside the gene matches: 4. Germline CDR1 reads MNHEY; CDR2 reads SVGEGT. CDR3 bases: TGTGCCAGCAGAGCAGGGGGTCACACCGGGGAGCTGTTTTTT. Translating it yields CASRAGGHTGELFF.